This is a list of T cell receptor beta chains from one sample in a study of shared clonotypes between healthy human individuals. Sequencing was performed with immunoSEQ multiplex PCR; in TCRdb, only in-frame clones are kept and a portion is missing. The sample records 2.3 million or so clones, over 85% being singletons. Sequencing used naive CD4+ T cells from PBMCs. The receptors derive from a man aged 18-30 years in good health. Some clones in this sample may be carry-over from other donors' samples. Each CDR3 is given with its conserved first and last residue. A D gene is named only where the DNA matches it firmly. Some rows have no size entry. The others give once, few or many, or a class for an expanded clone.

TGTGCCAGCAGCTTACTACAGAACACTGAAGCTTTCTTT,CASSLLQNTEAFF,NA,TRBV7-3,NA,TRBJ1-1
TGTGCCAGCAGGGGACGGGACAGGAGCACTGAAGCTTTCTTT,CASRGRDRSTEAFF,TRBD1,TRBV28,NA,TRBJ1-1
TGTGCCAGCAGCTCCTATAATGAAAAACTGTTTTTT,CASSSYNEKLFF,NA,TRBV7-8,NA,TRBJ1-4
TGTGCCAGCAGCCAAAGGACTAGCGGCGATACGCAGTATTTT,CASSQRTSGDTQYF,TRBD2,TRBV5-4,NA,TRBJ2-3
TGTGCCAGCACCGCAGTCTACCAAGAGACCCAGTACTTC,CASTAVYQETQYF,NA,TRBV28,NA,TRBJ2-5
TGCAGCGTTGTCAAGCGGGAGATGGTAGAGACCCAGTACTTC,CSVVKREMVETQYF,TRBD2,TRBV29-1,NA,TRBJ2-5
TGTGCCAGCAGCGTAGGTTTAGGGACAGGGTTCACAGATACGCAGTATTTT,CASSVGLGTGFTDTQYF,TRBD1,TRBV9,NA,TRBJ2-3
TGTGCCAGCAGTTTACTTATCGGGGACGAGCAGTACTTC,CASSLLIGDEQYF,NA,TRBV28,NA,TRBJ2-7
TGTGCCAGCAGTGCCGTGACCTACGAGCAGTACTTC,CASSAVTYEQYF,NA,TRBV6-1,NA,TRBJ2-7
TGTGCCAGCAGTTTACGTCTCCCAGAGGTCCAGCATTTT,CASSLRLPEVQHF,NA,TRBV27,once,TRBJ1-5
TGTGCCAGCAGCAGGACCGCGAATAATGAAAAACTGTTTTTT,CASSRTANNEKLFF,NA,TRBV6-4,NA,TRBJ1-4
TGTGCCAGCAGCTTGGTAGTGTCATTCAATAGCAATCAGCCCCAGCATTTT,CASSLVVSFNSNQPQHF,NA,TRBV5-8,NA,TRBJ1-5
TGTGCAAGTCGCACAAGCGCGGACCAAGTGAGTACCCCCTCCGGAGGCACAGATACGCAGTATTTT,CASRTSADQVSTPSGGTDTQYF,NA,TRBV12-2,NA,TRBJ2-3
TGTGCCAGCAGGGCCCGTCTGGGGGCCAACGTCCTGACTTTC,CASRARLGANVLTF,NA,TRBV28,NA,TRBJ2-6
TGCGCCAGCAGCTCCTGGGGGGACTCCTACGAGCAGTACTTC,CASSSWGDSYEQYF,NA,TRBV5-1,NA,TRBJ2-7
TGTGCCAGCAGCGTCGCGGGGTCCCACCCAAACTACGAGCAGTACTTC,CASSVAGSHPNYEQYF,NA,TRBV9,once,TRBJ2-7
TGTGCCAGCAGTTTTGCCACAGGGGGCGTCGAAGGGAGGAATGAGCAGTTCTTC,CASSFATGGVEGRNEQFF,TRBD1,TRBV28,NA,TRBJ2-1
TGCGCCAGCAGCCAGGACTCCGGCGGGGAGACCCAGTACTTC,CASSQDSGGETQYF,NA,TRBV4-3,NA,TRBJ2-5
TGTGCCAGCAGTTTCGGGACTGAAGCTAACTATGGCTACACCTTC,CASSFGTEANYGYTF,NA,TRBV28,few,TRBJ1-2
TGTGCCAGCAGTCATTCCGGGACAGGGGGCTACAATGAGCAGTTCTTC,CASSHSGTGGYNEQFF,TRBD1,TRBV7-9,once,TRBJ2-1
TGTGCCAGCAGCTTGGCCGGATGGGGCAGGGAGACCCAGTACTTC,CASSLAGWGRETQYF,NA,TRBV5-5,NA,TRBJ2-5
TGTGCCAGCAGTTTCTACAGGGGTCAGGATGAAAAACTGTTTTTT,CASSFYRGQDEKLFF,TRBD1,TRBV28,NA,TRBJ1-4
TGTGCCAGCAGCCAGTCCGTAGCGGGGGGGGCAGATACGCAGTATTTT,CASSQSVAGGADTQYF,TRBD2,TRBV7-8,NA,TRBJ2-3
TGCGCCAGCAGCTTGTACGACAGGGGAACTGAAGCTTTCTTT,CASSLYDRGTEAFF,TRBD1,TRBV5-1,few,TRBJ1-1
TGTGCCAGCAGTTTATTTTCCGGCTCCTACGAGCAGTACTTC,CASSLFSGSYEQYF,NA,TRBV28,NA,TRBJ2-7
TGTGCCAGCAGTTATCCCCAAGGGATAGGGAACTACGAGCAGTACTTC,CASSYPQGIGNYEQYF,NA,TRBV6-6,NA,TRBJ2-7
TGCGCCAGCAGCTTGGTTGGGACAAGACAAGAGACCCAGTACTTC,CASSLVGTRQETQYF,NA,TRBV5-1,NA,TRBJ2-5
TGTGCCAGCAGCTCGGTTCGGTTTTACAATGAGCAGTTCTTC,CASSSVRFYNEQFF,NA,TRBV11-2,NA,TRBJ2-1
TGTGCCAGCGGCGGGACAGTTTTAGTTGAGCAGTTCTTC,CASGGTVLVEQFF,NA,TRBV28,few,TRBJ2-1
TGTGCCAGCAGCTTGACTAGCGGGACCCCCAATGAGCAGTTCTTC,CASSLTSGTPNEQFF,TRBD2,TRBV7-2,NA,TRBJ2-1
TGTGCCAGCAGCCCCTTAGGAGATACGCAGTATTTT,CASSPLGDTQYF,NA,TRBV7-9,NA,TRBJ2-3
TGTGCCACCAGCAGGACAGGGGATAGCAATCAGCCCCAGCATTTT,CATSRTGDSNQPQHF,TRBD1,TRBV15,NA,TRBJ1-5
TGCGCCAGCAGCCAAGCACAGGGAGCCGCAACTAATGAAAAACTGTTTTTT,CASSQAQGAATNEKLFF,NA,TRBV4-1,once,TRBJ1-4
TGTGCCAGCAGGGGACAGCCCTCCACAGATACGCAGTATTTT,CASRGQPSTDTQYF,TRBD1,TRBV6-1,NA,TRBJ2-3
TGCGCCAGCAGCTTGGACGGGACCCGGGGTGGCTACACCTTC,CASSLDGTRGGYTF,NA,TRBV5-1,NA,TRBJ1-2
TGTGCCAGCTCATCAAATGAGCAGTTCTTC,CASSSNEQFF,NA,TRBV18,NA,TRBJ2-1
TGTGCCAGCAGACAGGGACAGCACGAGCAGTACTTC,CASRQGQHEQYF,TRBD1,TRBV28,NA,TRBJ2-7
TGTGCCAGTAGTCTTGGGGCAGGGCAAGAGACCCAGTACTTC,CASSLGAGQETQYF,NA,TRBV19,NA,TRBJ2-5
TGCGCCAGCAGCTTGGCTACACTAGCCAGGGAGACCCAGTACTTC,CASSLATLARETQYF,NA,TRBV5-1,NA,TRBJ2-5
TGTGCCAGCAGCCACAGGGGGCGCGGGTCCTACAATGAGCAGTTCTTC,CASSHRGRGSYNEQFF,TRBD1,TRBV7-3,NA,TRBJ2-1